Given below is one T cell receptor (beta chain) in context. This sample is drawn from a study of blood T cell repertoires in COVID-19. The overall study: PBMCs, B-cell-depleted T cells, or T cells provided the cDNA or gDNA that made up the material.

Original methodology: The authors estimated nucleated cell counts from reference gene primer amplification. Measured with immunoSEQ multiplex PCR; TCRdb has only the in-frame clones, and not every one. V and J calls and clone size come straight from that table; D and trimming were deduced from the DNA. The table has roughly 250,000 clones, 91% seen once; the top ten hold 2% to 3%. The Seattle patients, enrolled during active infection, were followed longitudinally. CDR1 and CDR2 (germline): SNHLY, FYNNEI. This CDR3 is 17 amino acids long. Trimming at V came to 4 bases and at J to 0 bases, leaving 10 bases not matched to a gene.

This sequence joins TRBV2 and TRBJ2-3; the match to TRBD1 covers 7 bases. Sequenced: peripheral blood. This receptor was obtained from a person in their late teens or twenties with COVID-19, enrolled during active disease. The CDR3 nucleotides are TGTGCCAGCAGTGGTTTTGGACAGGCGACTAGCACAGATACGCAGTATTTT. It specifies CASSGFGQATSTDTQYF.